What follows is one T cell receptor beta chain and its context. No antigen is known for it. No base quality information exists; no much larger clone differs at one position. CDR1 and CDR2, per the germline V gene (reference sequence), are SEHNR and FQNEAQ. The CDR3 covers 14 residues, taking in both the cysteine and the phenylalanine. Only the CDR3 DNA is retained, 42 bases long and in frame from the first base. V is reduced by 5 bases and J by 4 bases, leaving a spacing of 14 bases between them. The sample is drawn from a study of blood T cell repertoires in COVID-19 (dated by TCRdb to 2020 to 2021). About the study as a whole: Samples from collaborators originated in the United States, Italy and Spain and spanned both the acute and convalescent phases of COVID-19. The material from the prospective study consisted of cDNA or gDNA derived from T cells, B-cell-depleted T cells, or PBMCs. Subjects who had been exposed to COVID-19, were actively infected with it, or had recovered from it provided the deeply sampled blood TCRbeta repertoires that made up the dataset. A freely available public database, intended as a resource for researchers studying the immune response to SARS-CoV-2, is where the repertoires were released. The samples were drawn from two sources: the first 160 participants of the ongoing ImmuneRACE study, and 1,254 subjects contributed by 6 global collaborators. The sample metadata nearly always contained a de-identified subject ID, COVID-19 status, age in years and sex. Where available, HLA class I and class II types were taken from metadata supplied by the sample provider and were not determined by assay-based typing. Study-wide conclusions, independent of this receptor: Clinical and demographic metadata were provided uncurated, with the amount varying by source and participant.

The immunoSEQ Assay, a bias-controlled multiplex PCR, was used to amplify TCRbeta CDR3 regions from genomic DNA. The published analysis was carried out like this. Nucleated cell counts per sample were estimated from amplification of reference gene primers within the assay. Sequence reads were collapsed and filtered to measure the absolute abundance of every unique TCRbeta CDR3 rearrangement. Productive Simpson clonality was computed per sample as the square root of Simpson's diversity index over productive rearrangements. The table comes from immuneACCESS by way of TCRdb, which keeps in-frame sequences with V and J called. Part of the clones is missing from these tables; in studies checked, under half for an unresolved V gene and the rest for unknown reasons. V and J calls and clone size are as listed in that table; D and trimming were resolved from the DNA. For this sample the table gives about 230,000 clones, of which about 83% were detected only once. Jointly, the top ten make up roughly 8.8% of the sample.

Collaborating institutions collected whole blood in K2EDTA tubes following their own protocols. For TCRbeta analysis, collaborators shipped samples as frozen whole blood, isolated PBMCs, or DNA extracted from either of those sample types. The chain joins TRBV7-9 to TRBJ1-1, with no confident D gene call. Sequenced: peripheral blood. The source is a man aged 40-55 years with active or convalescent COVID-19. The CDR3 region: CASSVRGSSTEAFF. The DNA is TGTGCCAGCAGCGTTCGCGGAAGCTCCACTGAAGCTTTCTTT. The full variable domain, completed from the reference TRBV7-9 and TRBJ1-1 proteins outside the CDR3, reads DTGVSQNPRHKITKRGQNVTFRCDPISEHNRLYWYRQTLGQGPEFLTYFQNEAQLEKSRLLSDRFSAERPKGSFSTLEIQRTEQGDSAMYLCASSVRGSSTEAFFGQGTRLTVV.